The 6 T cell receptor beta chains below were found in one sample sequenced in a study of T cell repertoires in cytomegalovirus infection. No cognate antigen is known for these TCRs. TCRdb passed the reads through MiXCR, listing each CDR3 protein once. The sample has over 120,000 distinct CDR3 sequences, roughly 32% seen once. This sample comprised CD8+ T cells from cultured PBMCs, obtained from culture after CMV antigen stimulation. Receptors originate from a human donor in good health (CMV status not recorded). Some clones in this sample may be carry-over from other donors' samples.

The chain couples TRBV27 to TRBJ2-7; 11 bases fit TRBD1. Germline assignment: CDR1 MNHEY and CDR2 SMNVEV (reference sequence). The trim removed 8 bases at V and 4 bases at J, leaving 7 bases unmatched. This CDR3 region has 14 residues. CDR3 amino acids: CASASGTGGYEQYF. CDR3 sequence (DNA): TGTGCCAGCGCATCCGGGACAGGGGGTTACGAGCAGTACTTC.

The genes are TRBV5-4 and TRBJ1-2; 9 nucleotides agree with TRBD1. The V and J ends lost 4 bases and 4 bases, in that order; junction bases with no gene match: 8. Per germline, CDR1 SGHNT and CDR2 YYREEE (reference sequence). The CDR3 length is 15 residues. CDR3 sequence: CASSPWDRELYGYTF. The CDR3 DNA reads as TGTGCCAGCAGCCCTTGGGACAGGGAGCTCTATGGCTACACCTTC.

This clonotype was seen a handful of times. This chain links TRBV5-1 with TRBJ2-3, with TRBD1 identical over 8 bases. The length of the CDR3 is 14 residues. The germline V gene has CDR1 SGHRS and CDR2 YFSETQ. V shed 3 bases, J shed 5 bases, and the junction held 5 bases outside the gene matches. CDR3 region: CASSSGQGGDTQYF. CDR3 in DNA: TGCGCCAGCAGCTCAGGACAGGGAGGAGATACGCAGTATTTT.

The rearrangement links TRBV2 to TRBJ1-2; 8 bases line up with TRBD1. The CDR3 covers 14 residues. J gave up 6 bases and V 1 base, and 4 bases lay outside the gene matches. Germline lookup yields CDR1 SNHLY and CDR2 FYNNEI. CDR3: CASSEGRQGNGYTF. Written as DNA, the CDR3 is TGTGCCAGCAGTGAAGGTCGACAGGGGAATGGCTACACCTTC.

This chain connects TRBV20-1 to TRBJ2-3; TRBD1 is a possible D gene (6 bases). Looked up from germline, CDR1 is DFQATT and CDR2 is SNEGSKA (reference sequence). CDR3 size: 14 residues. Between the trimmed V and J ends, which lost 4 bases and 3 bases, there was a span of 14 bases. The CDR3 reads CSAIRGQPTDTQYF. The CDR3 DNA sequence: TGCAGTGCTATCCGGGGACAACCTACAGATACGCAGTATTTT.

This clonotype was observed at least ten times. The chain employs TRBV11-2 and TRBJ1-6, with 8 nucleotides matching TRBD1. This CDR3 region has 14 residues. Per the germline V gene, CDR1 is SGHAT and CDR2 is FQNNGV. The ends lost 2 bases at V and 9 bases at J; junction bases unmatched: 3. As DNA, the CDR3 is TGTGCCAGCAGCTTACGGACAGGGCGTTCACCCCTCCACTTT. Translated, it gives CASSLRTGRSPLHF. Complete variable domain (other parts from reference TRBV11-2 and TRBJ1-6): EAGVAQSPRYKIIEKRQSVAFWCNPISGHATLYWYQQILGQGPKLLIQFQNNGVVDDSQLPKDRFSAERLKGVDSTLKIQPAKLEDSAVYLCASSLRTGRSPLHFGNGTRLTVT.